This is a list of T cell receptor beta chains from one sample in a study of cytomegalovirus exposure and HLA in healthy donors. Profiling relied on immunoSEQ multiplex PCR, and the TCRdb table lists in-frame clones only, not all of them. The sample carries 150,000 to 180,000 clones, around 81% recorded once. Sequencing was carried out using PBMCs. The receptors come from a woman aged 40 to 49 in good health and CMV-seropositive. Each CDR3 is given with its conserved first and last residue. The D gene is left open where the match is weak. Clone size appears in some rows only: once, few, many, or a class for an expanded clone.

>NA|NA|TRBV7-6|TRBJ1-1
CASSLNGYGTEAFF
TGTGCCAGCAGCCTTAACGGGTACGGCACTGAAGCTTTCTTT
>NA|TRBD2|TRBV30|TRBJ2-3
CAWSRLAATDTQYF
TGTGCCTGGAGTCGACTAGCGGCCACAGATACGCAGTATTTT
>NA|TRBD1|TRBV25-1|TRBJ1-4
CASSEIADRLNEKLFF
TGTGCCAGCAGTGAAATTGCGGACAGGCTGAATGAAAAACTGTTTTTT
>NA|NA|TRBV27|TRBJ2-7
CASSLLGAAYEQYF
TGTGCCAGCAGTTTATTGGGGGCTGCCTACGAGCAGTACTTC
>once|TRBD2|TRBV27|TRBJ2-7
CASRRLLAGGGNEQYF
TGTGCCAGCAGACGTCTCCTAGCGGGTGGAGGCAACGAGCAGTACTTC
>NA|TRBD2|TRBV12-5|TRBJ2-7
CASGLSGGSYEQYF
TGTGCTAGTGGTTTATCGGGAGGGTCCTACGAGCAGTACTTC
>NA|TRBD2|TRBV5-1|TRBJ2-7
CASRAGGNSYEQYF
TGCGCCAGCCGAGCGGGAGGAAACTCCTACGAGCAGTACTTC
>NA|TRBD2|TRBV11-2|TRBJ2-1
CASSLETLAGVVNEQFF
TGTGCCAGCAGCTTAGAGACACTAGCGGGAGTTGTCAATGAGCAGTTCTTC
>NA|NA|TRBV6-5|TRBJ2-7
CASSSVTEPYEQYF
TGTGCCAGCAGTTCGGTGACGGAGCCCTACGAGCAGTACTTC
>NA|NA|TRBV5-1|TRBJ2-3
CASSTNPDTQYF
TGCGCCAGCAGCACAAACCCAGATACGCAGTATTTT
>NA|NA|TRBV5-1|TRBJ2-3
CASSQQGSPSTDTQYF
TGCGCCAGCAGTCAACAGGGCTCTCCTAGCACAGATACGCAGTATTTT
>NA|TRBD1|TRBV29-1|TRBJ1-2
CSGFGTGYGYTF
TGCAGCGGCTTCGGGACAGGCTATGGCTACACCTTC
>NA|TRBD1|TRBV28|TRBJ1-5
CASSFQDRVRQPQHF
TGTGCCAGCAGTTTCCAGGACAGGGTTCGTCAGCCCCAGCATTTT
>NA|TRBD1|TRBV19|TRBJ1-5
CASSKDRVGTGNQPQHF
TGTGCCAGTAGCAAGGACAGGGTCGGGACGGGCAATCAGCCCCAGCATTTT
>few|NA|TRBV7-9|TRBJ1-2
CASSADSYGYTF
TGTGCCAGCAGCGCGGACAGCTATGGCTACACCTTC
>NA|NA|TRBV6-5|TRBJ1-2
CASKEGSYGYTF
TGTGCCAGTAAGGAGGGAAGCTATGGCTACACCTTC
>NA|NA|TRBV5-1|TRBJ2-7
CASRRGLIPVEQYF
TGCGCCAGCAGAAGGGGACTGATCCCGGTCGAGCAGTACTTC
>NA|TRBD1|TRBV5-4|TRBJ2-7
CASSSQGETTYEQYF
TGTGCCAGCAGCTCCCAGGGGGAAACGACCTACGAGCAGTACTTC
>NA|NA|TRBV6-6|TRBJ2-7
CASSYPEGEQYF
TGTGCCAGCAGTTATCCGGAGGGGGAGCAGTACTTC
>NA|NA|TRBV5-4|TRBJ2-5
CASSLGKGGPQETQYF
TGTGCCAGCAGCTTGGGAAAGGGCGGGCCTCAAGAGACCCAGTACTTC
>NA|NA|TRBV18|TRBJ2-1
CASSPDFIAEQFF
TGTGCCAGCTCACCAGACTTTATAGCGGAGCAGTTCTTC
>few|NA|TRBV7-2|TRBJ2-6
CASSLEPNVLTF
TGTGCCAGCAGCTTAGAGCCCAACGTCCTGACTTTC
>few|TRBD2|TRBV4-1|TRBJ2-1
CASSQGEREYNEQFF
TGCGCCAGCAGCCAAGGGGAGCGGGAGTACAATGAGCAGTTCTTC
>NA|NA|TRBV7-8|TRBJ1-5
CASSLGYIHADSNQPQHF
TGTGCCAGCAGCTTAGGTTACATCCACGCGGATAGCAATCAGCCCCAGCATTTT
>NA|NA|TRBV28|TRBJ2-7
CASSLPRLTYEQYF
TGTGCCAGCAGTTTACCGAGACTTACCTACGAGCAGTACTTC
>NA|NA|TRBV19|TRBJ2-1
CASSIARTGVEQFF
TGTGCCAGTAGTATAGCCAGAACGGGGGTTGAGCAGTTCTTC
>NA|TRBD1|TRBV5-1|TRBJ2-5
CASSWGPTGNQETQYF
TGCGCCAGCAGCTGGGGGCCGACAGGGAATCAAGAGACCCAGTACTTC
>NA|NA|TRBV15|TRBJ1-2
CATSRDRSLGGYGYTF
TGTGCCACCAGCAGAGACCGTTCTCTCGGCGGCTATGGCTACACCTTC
>NA|NA|TRBV28|TRBJ2-5
CASSFLLRSQYF
TGTGCCAGCAGTTTCCTCTTGCGGTCCCAGTACTTC
>NA|NA|TRBV5-4|TRBJ2-7
CASSLGGHYNYEQYF
TGTGCCAGCAGCTTGGGAGGGCACTATAACTACGAGCAGTACTTC
>NA|TRBD1|TRBV30|TRBJ2-1
CAGGGQGPREQFF
TGTGCCGGGGGGGGACAGGGGCCTCGTGAGCAGTTCTTC
>few|TRBD1|TRBV5-8|TRBJ1-1
CASNLDRGAEAFF
TGTGCCAGCAACCTAGACAGGGGGGCTGAAGCTTTCTTT
>NA|NA|TRBV25-1|TRBJ2-1
CASSEAGLMNEQFF
TGTGCCAGCAGTGAAGCGGGTCTCATGAATGAGCAGTTCTTC
>once|NA|TRBV7-9|TRBJ2-7
CASSRPGTRPYEQYF
TGTGCCAGCAGCCGGCCCGGGACAAGGCCCTACGAGCAGTACTTC